This entry lists 3 T cell receptor beta chains sequenced from one sample in a study of blood T cell repertoires in COVID-19. TCRdb's copy holds only in-frame clones and misses some; the assay was immunoSEQ multiplex PCR. The table has 250,000 or so clones, 90% seen once. Sequencing was carried out using peripheral blood. These receptors came from a woman aged 60 to 75 with COVID-19, enrolled during active disease.

The chain has TRBV9 and TRBJ2-1; the match to TRBD1 covers 9 bases. The germline CDR1 and CDR2 sequences are SGDLS and YYNGEE. The length of the CDR3 is 15 residues. V dropped 2 bases and J dropped 8; count of bases not matched to a gene: 8. The CDR3 nucleotides read TGTGCCAGCAGCGTCCTGACAGGGGGTTCGGATGAGCAGTTCTTC. As protein: CASSVLTGGSDEQFF.

This chain connects TRBV19 to TRBJ1-3; 8 bases map to TRBD1. V was clipped by 10 bases and J by 4 bases; unmatched bases: 9. Germline values: CDR1 LNHDA, CDR2 SQIVND (reference sequence). The length of the CDR3 is 14 residues. In DNA, the CDR3 is TGTGCCACCGACCCAGGGGGCTGGGGAAACACCATATATTTT. Protein: CATDPGGWGNTIYF.

V is TRBV6-1 and J is TRBJ1-3; D remains ambiguous. Per the germline V gene, CDR1 is MNHNS and CDR2 is SASEGT. The ends were cut back, 2 bases at V and 2 bases at J, with 10 bases in the middle. This CDR3 spans 15 amino acids. The CDR3 nucleotides are TGTGCCAGCAGTGAACAGGCCGGCACTGGAAACACCATATATTTT. Amino acids: CASSEQAGTGNTIYF.